Shown below are 14 T cell receptor beta chains from a single sample sequenced in a study of cytomegalovirus exposure and HLA in healthy donors. This PCR relied on a set of 60 Vbeta primers and 13 Jbeta primers. Produced via immunoSEQ multiplex PCR; TCRdb's table is partial and in-frame only. Counted here are about 170,000 clones, 60% to 80% occurring once; the ten biggest clones make up nearly 6.5%. What was sequenced was PBMCs. These TCRs come from a man aged 35-49 years in good health and CMV-seropositive.

V and J are TRBV5-4 and TRBJ2-1; 9 positions agree with TRBD2. Unmatched junction bases numbered 7, after V lost 1 base and J lost 8 bases. Germline V gene lookup returns CDR1 SGHNT and CDR2 YYREEE (reference sequence). The CDR3 is 15 amino acids. CDR3 nucleotides: TGTGCCAGCAGCTTGCCTAGCGGGATTACGGATGAGCAGTTCTTC. This encodes CASSLPSGITDEQFF. Filled out from reference TRBV5-4 and TRBJ2-1, the complete variable domain reads ETGVTQSPTHLIKTRGQQVTLRCSSQSGHNTVSWYQQALGQGPQFIFQYYREEENGRGNFPPRFSGLQFPNYSSELNVNALELDDSALYLCASSLPSGITDEQFFGPGTRLTVL.

This chain links TRBV10-3 with TRBJ2-3, with D tentatively TRBD2 (6 bases). The germline V gene has CDR1 ENHRY and CDR2 SYGVKD. The CDR3 loop spans 13 amino acids. The germline V and J ends were trimmed by 10 bases and 7 bases, with 18 bases remaining between them. CDR3 nucleotides: TGTGCCACCGACAGAGGGGAGGAAAATACGCAGTATTTT. Translation gives CATDRGEENTQYF.

This clone has just a few counts. The J gene is TRBJ2-4, the V gene TRBV27; 7 bases align to TRBD1. The CDR3 is 14 residues long. The V and J ends lost 2 bases and 9 bases, in that order; junction bases with no gene match: 7. The germline gives CDR1 MNHEY, CDR2 SMNVEV (reference sequence). CDR3 nucleotide sequence: TGTGCCAGCAGTTTAGAAAGGGGGCCCGGCATTCAGTACTTC. Translated: CASSLERGPGIQYF.

The chain is built from TRBV19 and TRBJ2-3; the match to TRBD2 covers 9 bases. Germline CDR1 is LNHDA and CDR2 is SQIVND (reference sequence). V was clipped by 6 bases and J by 3 bases; unmatched bases: 7. CDR3 length: 15 residues. The CDR3, as DNA: TGTGCCAGTAGAAAGCGGGGGGTGCAAACAGATACGCAGTATTTT. Its protein product is CASRKRGVQTDTQYF.

The genes are TRBV19 and TRBJ2-7, with 8 bases that match TRBD2. CDR3 length: 15 amino acids. Looked up from germline, CDR1 is LNHDA and CDR2 is SQIVND (reference sequence). V shed 1 base and J 4 bases; nucleotides not matched to a gene: 6. CDR3 residues: CASSIVPAGAYEQYF. DNA for the CDR3: TGTGCCAGTAGTATAGTTCCAGCGGGAGCGTACGAGCAGTACTTC.

This CDR3 is CASSWDSHNEQFF. The CDR3, as DNA: TGTGCCAGTAGCTGGGACAGTCACAATGAGCAGTTCTTC. The chain couples TRBV19 to TRBJ2-1; TRBD1 agrees at 7 bases. V shed 6 bases, J shed 5 bases, and the junction held 4 bases outside the gene matches. The CDR3 totals 13 residues. Per the germline V gene, CDR1 is LNHDA and CDR2 is SQIVND (reference sequence).

The chain is built from TRBV2 and TRBJ1-5; TRBD1 aligns across 11 bases. Germline loops: CDR1 SNHLY, CDR2 FYNNEI. Trimming took 4 bases from V and 11 from J; bases not matched to a gene: 4. The CDR3 covers 13 residues. The CDR3 sequence is CASSGTGGRTQHF. CDR3 nucleotide sequence: TGTGCCAGCAGTGGGACAGGGGGCAGGACCCAGCATTTT.

As regards this clone: An end of the junction does not agree with germline; a read error may underlie this. The chain uses TRBV6-6 and TRBJ1-2, with a tentative D call TRBD1 (5 bases). The CDR3 is 16 residues long. The germline V gene has CDR1 MNHNY and CDR2 SVGAGI (reference sequence). CDR3 loop: CASLVEGRSRHYGYAF. The DNA for the CDR3 is TGTGCCAGCCTCGTGGAGGGGCGCTCCCGTCACTATGGCTACGCCTTC.

This sequence joins TRBV28 and TRBJ1-6, with 7 bases lining up with TRBD1. Unmatched junction bases numbered 3, after V lost 5 bases and J lost 5 bases. Germline V lookup: CDR1 MDHEN, CDR2 SYDVKM. This CDR3 is 14 amino acids long. The CDR3 DNA reads as TGTGCCAGCAGTCGGACAGGAAATAATTCACCCCTCCACTTT. Its translation: CASSRTGNNSPLHF.

The V call is TRBV27, the J call TRBJ1-1, with 7 positions matching TRBD1. Germline assignment: CDR1 MNHEY and CDR2 SMNVEV (reference sequence). The CDR3 has 14 amino acids. J gave up 4 bases and V 2 bases, and 4 bases lay outside the gene matches. The CDR3 region has the DNA TGTGCCAGCAGTTTAGCAGGGGGACCCACTGAAGCTTTCTTT. Translation: CASSLAGGPTEAFF.

The J gene is TRBJ2-7, the V gene TRBV19; 10 nucleotides agree with TRBD2. This CDR3 comprises 14 residues. V lost 9 bases, J lost 2 bases, and 7 bases stayed unmatched. The germline V gene encodes CDR1 LNHDA and CDR2 SQIVND (reference sequence). CDR3 sequence reads: CASNSGTSAYEQYF. The CDR3, as DNA: TGTGCCAGCAATTCCGGGACTAGCGCCTACGAGCAGTACTTC.

This rearrangement joins TRBV18 to TRBJ2-1; a weak D match, TRBD2 (5 bases). There are 15 residues in the CDR3. The germline V and J ends were trimmed by 2 bases and 7 bases, with 15 bases remaining between them. Germline V gene lookup returns CDR1 KGHSH and CDR2 LQKENI. Here the CDR3 DNA reads TGTGCCAGCTCACCAACCCGGCCCCCGGGGAATGAGCAGTTCTTC. This gives the protein CASSPTRPPGNEQFF. The whole variable domain, filled in from reference TRBV18 and TRBJ2-1, reads NAGVMQNPRHLVRRRGQEARLRCSPMKGHSHVYWYRQLPEEGLKFMVYLQKENIIDESGMPKERFSAEFPKEGPSILRIQQVVRGDSAAYFCASSPTRPPGNEQFFGPGTRLTVL.

V gene TRBV9 combines with J gene TRBJ1-1; D remains ambiguous. Per the germline V gene, CDR1 is SGDLS and CDR2 is YYNGEE. V was trimmed by 0 bases and J by 4 bases, leaving 13 bases between them. This CDR3 is 15 amino acids long. CDR3 amino acids: CASSVATNAGTEAFF. The CDR3 region has the DNA TGTGCCAGCAGCGTAGCTACTAACGCGGGCACTGAAGCTTTCTTT.

The chain couples TRBV28 to TRBJ2-3; perhaps TRBD1 as D (5 bases). Between the trimmed V and J ends, which lost 5 bases and 1 base, there was a span of 7 bases. This CDR3 is built from 13 residues. Germline V gene lookup returns CDR1 MDHEN and CDR2 SYDVKM. In DNA, the CDR3 is TGTGCCAGCAGTCAAGGGGGCACAGATACGCAGTATTTT. This encodes CASSQGGTDTQYF.